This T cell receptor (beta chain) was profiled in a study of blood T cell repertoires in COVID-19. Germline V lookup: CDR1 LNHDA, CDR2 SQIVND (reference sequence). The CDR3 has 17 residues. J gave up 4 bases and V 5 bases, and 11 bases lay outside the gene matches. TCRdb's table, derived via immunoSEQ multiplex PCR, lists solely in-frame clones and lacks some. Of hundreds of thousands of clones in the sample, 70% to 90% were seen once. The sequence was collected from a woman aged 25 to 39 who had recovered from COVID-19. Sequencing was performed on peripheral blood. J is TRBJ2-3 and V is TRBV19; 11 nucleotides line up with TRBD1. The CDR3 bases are TGTGCCAGTAGTTTCTCCGGGACAGGGGGTTTAGCAGATACGCAGTATTTT. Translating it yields CASSFSGTGGLADTQYF. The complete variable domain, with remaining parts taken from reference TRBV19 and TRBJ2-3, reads DGGITQSPKYLFRKEGQNVTLSCEQNLNHDAMYWYRQDPGQGLRLIYYSQIVNDFQKGDIAEGYSVSREKKESFPLTVTSAQKNPTAFYLCASSFSGTGGLADTQYFGPGTRLTVL.